This T cell receptor beta chain was obtained from a study of T cell responses to AZD1222 COVID-19 vaccine (dated by TCRdb to the early 2020s). Looking at the study overall: AZD1222 recipients given second doses at about 4 weeks or at about 12 weeks were pooled, since spike-specific TCR depth and breadth were not found to differ between the two schedules. A total of just over 230 trial participants underwent TCR sequencing, of whom around 210 had received two doses of AZD1222 and approximately 25 had received two doses of the MenACWY control vaccine. Trial participants were enrolled by age into 18-55, 56-69 and 70-plus year subgroups, with roughly 160, 29 and 62 TCR-sequenced participants respectively.

The CDR3 regions of human TCRbeta chains were subjected to immunosequencing. The study's processing was this. Repertoire TCRs were checked for matches against a reference library of SARS-CoV-2-specific TCRs that had been generated using the MIRA antigen-specificity platform. Breadth meant the fraction of unique TCRs that were SARS-CoV-2-associated, whereas depth meant the fraction of total T cells that were SARS-CoV-2-associated. Using the MIRA data, every spike-specific TCR was mapped to the spike region that the TCR reacted to and assigned to either a CD4 or a CD8 class. Log10-transformed breadth and depth values were compared by one-way ANOVA with Sidak's multiple comparisons tests. The source is immuneACCESS, and TCRdb retained only in-frame sequences with V and J called. Part of the clones is not carried over; for the studies checked, unresolved V genes explain less than half of this, and the remainder is unexplained. D and trimming were read from the DNA, whereas the V and J calls and clone size are those reported in that table. Within this sample are around 140,000 clones, with roughly 89% of them counted one time only. Approximately 6.8% of the sample lies in the top ten.

What this sample's time point label stands for: baseline before first vaccination. Samples from vaccinated people were obtained from the UK trials COV001 and COV002, which included a single-blind randomized controlled phase 2/3 trial of AZD1222 (ChAdOx1 nCoV-19) in healthy adults. For TCRbeta chain sequencing, PBMC samples were collected from trial participants at day 0 and at day 28 after the second dose. On the study overall, not on this receptor specifically: Epitopes outside the regions mutated in the B.1.351 and B.1.1.7 variants were reportedly recognized by nearly half of the unique spike-specific TCRs. The 56-69-year group was small, and its depth increase did not reach significance, likely because of low power. Participants were mostly white British and included more females than males, and it was suggested by the authors that clonal diversity may have been underestimated. After two AZD1222 doses, spike-specific TCR breadth and depth were significantly higher than at day 0 and than in MenACWY recipients. Because no samples from the day 14 peak response were available, repertoires could be characterized only after the peak T cell response. Vaccine-associated CD4 TCRs spanned the whole spike protein, with dominant responses in regions 160-218 and 743-854. Only a handful of AZD1222 recipients were SARS-CoV-2 seropositive at baseline, limiting conclusions about previously exposed vaccinees.

This clone has a handful of counts. No antigen is known for it. No much larger clonotype is one base removed from it; base qualities were not supplied. From a lookup of the germline V gene (reference sequence), CDR1 and CDR2 are LNHDA and SQIVND. Reading from cysteine to phenylalanine, the CDR3 counts 14 amino acids. Kept here is only the CDR3 DNA, which spans 42 bases and is read in frame from base 1. V gives up 3 bases and J gives up 5 bases, and the segment between their germline ends measures 13 bases. The sample consisted of peripheral blood, taken on day 0 of AZD1222 vaccination. The TCR sequence derives from an adult in good health. The chain is made from TRBV19 and TRBJ1-2; the D gene assignment is ambiguous. The base sequence is TGTGCCAGTAGTATTCTCGGGGATCGGTATGGCTACACCTTC. Translated, this is CASSILGDRYGYTF.